This TCR beta chain was profiled in a study of cytomegalovirus exposure and HLA in healthy donors. CDR1 is SGHNT and CDR2 is YYREEE in the germline V gene (reference sequence). Deletions cut 3 bases from V and 0 bases from J, with 16 bases between. This CDR3 spans 17 amino acids. The PCR contained 60 Vbeta and 13 Jbeta primers. Generated by immunoSEQ multiplex PCR, the TCRdb table keeps only in-frame clones and is missing some. The data hold more than 90,000 clones, with around three quarters observed a single time. The source is a man aged 45-65 years in good health and CMV-seropositive. The chain uses TRBV5-4 and TRBJ2-1; D is unresolved. The sample taken for sequencing was PBMCs. Written as DNA, the CDR3 is TGTGCCAGCAGCTCCATGAGTCGCGGCAGCTCCTACAATGAGCAGTTCTTC. Protein product: CASSSMSRGSSYNEQFF.